The clone carrying this T cell receptor (beta chain) has ten or more counts. Its target is not known. This record comes from a study of read filtering for tumor transcriptome and immune sequencing. The germline gives CDR1 WSHSY, CDR2 SAAADI. This CDR3 region has 15 residues. The V gene lost 0 bases and the J gene lost 2 bases, with 8 bases spanning the gap. Broader study findings: Around 80% of IR-seq clonotypes had a single read, yet these held about 3.5% of reads.

From around 440 ng of RNA, a library with molecular barcoded alpha/delta and beta/gamma adaptors was made. MiXCR, run by TCRdb on the reads, gives a single entry per CDR3 protein. The sample lists tens of thousands of distinct CDR3 sequences, roughly a fifth occurring once. The chain recombines TRBV10-2 with TRBJ2-1; maybe TRBD1 (6 bases). The sequence was collected from a donor aged 40 or older with multiple myeloma. Sequencing input: a population of CD138-negative cells sorted from bone marrow. The chain's CDR3 is CASSESGGTYNEQFF. In DNA, the CDR3 is TGCGCCAGCAGTGAGTCTGGGGGCACCTACAATGAGCAGTTCTTC.